A single sample gave rise to the 14 T cell receptor beta chains below, sequenced in a study of cytomegalovirus exposure and HLA in healthy donors. In the PCR, 60 Vbeta and 13 Jbeta primers were used. Sequenced by immunoSEQ multiplex PCR; TCRdb stores in-frame clones only, minus some. The data show approximately 61,000 clones, around 80% seen once. The sequenced sample consisted of PBMCs. The receptors originated from a man aged 50-59 years in good health and CMV-seropositive.

The chain employs TRBV7-9 and TRBJ2-7; TRBD1 might be the D (6 bases). Germline CDR1 SEHNR, CDR2 FQNEAQ (reference sequence). Trimming took 1 base from V and 3 from J, leaving 10 bases between them. The CDR3 totals 14 residues. The CDR3 DNA sequence: TGTGCCAGCAGCTTAGACAGGGAGCTCTACGAGCAGTACTTC. Amino acids: CASSLDRELYEQYF.

V is TRBV2 and J is TRBJ2-7, with D tentatively TRBD2 (6 bases). Germline V gives CDR1 SNHLY, CDR2 FYNNEI. This CDR3 contains 10 residues. The CDR3 DNA reads TGTGCACGCATGGGGGGCGAGCAGTACTTC. Translation: CARMGGEQYF.

V usage is TRBV27 and J usage is TRBJ2-3, with TRBD2 matching 10 bases. This CDR3 spans 18 amino acids. The V and J ends lost 2 bases and 0 bases, in that order; junction bases with no gene match: 8. Germline CDR1 is MNHEY and CDR2 is SMNVEV (reference sequence). For the CDR3, the DNA is TGTGCCAGCAGTTTAATTTGGGCTAGCGGGGGTAGCACAGATACGCAGTATTTT. Encoded protein: CASSLIWASGGSTDTQYF.

This chain connects TRBV4-3 to TRBJ2-1, with unresolved D. Trimming left V 0 bases short and J 3 bases short, with 15 bases between. CDR3 length equals 17 residues. In germline, CDR1 is LGHNA, CDR2 YSLEER. CDR3 in amino acids: CASSQEMIVLIYNEQFF. Written as DNA, the CDR3 is TGCGCCAGCAGCCAAGAGATGATCGTACTTATCTACAATGAGCAGTTCTTC.

The gene calls are TRBV7-3 and TRBJ1-3; 12 bases line up with TRBD1. V dropped 1 base and J dropped 3; count of bases not matched to a gene: 10. The CDR3 loop spans 19 amino acids. Germline V gene sequence: CDR1 SGHTA, CDR2 FQGTGA. CDR3 DNA sequence: TGTGCCAGCAGCTTAATGGTAAGGGACAGGGGGCGTAATGGAAACACCATATATTTT. Protein product: CASSLMVRDRGRNGNTIYF.

This sequence joins TRBV7-9 and TRBJ2-5; 12 bases line up with TRBD2. The CDR3 totals 13 residues. With V trimmed by 5 bases and J by 12 bases, 7 bases remained unmatched. Looked up from germline, CDR1 is SEHNR and CDR2 is FQNEAQ (reference sequence). CDR3 in amino acids: CASSVTSGGEEYF. The CDR3 DNA reads TGTGCCAGCAGCGTGACTAGCGGGGGAGAGGAGTACTTC.

V is TRBV28 and J is TRBJ1-1; D possibly corresponds to TRBD1 (6 bases). V lost 4 bases to trimming and J lost 1 base, with 10 bases between them. This CDR3 has 14 amino acids. Germline values: CDR1 MDHEN, CDR2 SYDVKM. The DNA for the CDR3 is TGTGCCAGCAGTTCTCCAGGGGCGAACACTGAAGCTTTCTTT. Its protein product is CASSSPGANTEAFF.

Here the CDR3 reads CASSARDEQFF. CDR3 DNA sequence: TGCGCCAGCAGTGCCCGAGATGAGCAGTTCTTC. V is TRBV10-2 and J is TRBJ2-1; no clear D gene. V was clipped by 4 bases and J by 8 bases, with 6 bases between them. The CDR3 totals 11 residues. Germline V gives CDR1 WSHSY, CDR2 SAAADI.

The rearrangement joins TRBV7-9 to TRBJ1-2, with a tentative D call TRBD1 (6 bases). Germline V CDR1 and CDR2: SEHNR, FQNEAQ (reference sequence). The CDR3 runs to 14 residues. The V end was cut by 5 bases, the J end by 4 bases, with 14 bases between. The CDR3 spells CASSLSGQIYGYTF. The CDR3, as DNA: TGTGCCAGCAGCCTCTCTGGACAGATCTATGGCTACACCTTC.

This chain links TRBV5-1 with TRBJ2-7; tentative D call: TRBD2 (6 bases). The CDR3 is made up of 14 amino acids. Germline loops: CDR1 SGHRS, CDR2 YFSETQ. Trimming took 0 bases from V and 2 from J, leaving 9 bases between them. The DNA for the CDR3 is TGCGCCAGCAGCTTGGAGGAGGGCCCCTACGAGCAGTACTTC. As protein: CASSLEEGPYEQYF.

On this clone: One end of the junction varies from germline; a read error may be responsible. The rearrangement links TRBV9 to TRBJ2-3; 8 positions agree with TRBD1. CDR3 length equals 13 residues. The germline gives CDR1 SGDLS, CDR2 YYNGEE. CDR3: CASSTSPGQVGHF. The CDR3 nucleotides are TGTGCCAGCAGCACTTCACCGGGACAGGTTGGTCATTTT.

The chain has TRBV7-6 and TRBJ1-4; TRBD1 matches 7 bases. CDR3 length equals 15 residues. CDR1 and CDR2 (germline): SGHVS, FNYEAQ. With V trimmed by 2 bases and J by 6 bases, 6 bases remained unmatched. The CDR3 sequence is CASSLSTGWDEKLFF. The CDR3 DNA reads as TGTGCCAGCAGCTTATCGACAGGGTGGGATGAAAAACTGTTTTTT.

The genes are TRBV11-2 and TRBJ2-3; 10 nucleotides align to TRBD2. CDR1 and CDR2 from the germline V gene are SGHAT and FQNNGV. The ends lost 5 bases at V and 2 bases at J; junction bases unmatched: 4. This CDR3 region has 15 residues. CDR3 bases: TGTGCCAGCAGCCAGAGCGGGAGGGCCACAGATACGCAGTATTTT. Translated, it gives CASSQSGRATDTQYF.

This chain links TRBV27 with TRBJ1-2; D gene unclear. This CDR3 has 16 amino acids. Germline V gene lookup returns CDR1 MNHEY and CDR2 SMNVEV (reference sequence). Deletions cut 0 bases from V and 4 bases from J, with 15 bases between. Here the CDR3 DNA reads TGTGCCAGCAGTTTATCTCGCGCGGGCGGAGTCTATGGCTACACCTTC. Its translation is CASSLSRAGGVYGYTF.